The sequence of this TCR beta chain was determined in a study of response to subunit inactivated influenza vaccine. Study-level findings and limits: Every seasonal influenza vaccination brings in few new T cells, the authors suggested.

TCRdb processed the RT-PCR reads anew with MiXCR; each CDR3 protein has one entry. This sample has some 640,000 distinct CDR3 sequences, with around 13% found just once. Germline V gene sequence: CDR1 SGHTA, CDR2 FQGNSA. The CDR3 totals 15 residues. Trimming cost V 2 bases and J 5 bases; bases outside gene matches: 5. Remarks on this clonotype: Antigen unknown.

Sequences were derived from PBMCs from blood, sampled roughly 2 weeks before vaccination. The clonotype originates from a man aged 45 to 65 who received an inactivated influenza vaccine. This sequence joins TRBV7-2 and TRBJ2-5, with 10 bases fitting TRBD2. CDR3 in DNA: TGTGCCAGCAGCTTACAAGCGGGAGGGCCGGAGACCCAGTACTTC. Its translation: CASSLQAGGPETQYF.